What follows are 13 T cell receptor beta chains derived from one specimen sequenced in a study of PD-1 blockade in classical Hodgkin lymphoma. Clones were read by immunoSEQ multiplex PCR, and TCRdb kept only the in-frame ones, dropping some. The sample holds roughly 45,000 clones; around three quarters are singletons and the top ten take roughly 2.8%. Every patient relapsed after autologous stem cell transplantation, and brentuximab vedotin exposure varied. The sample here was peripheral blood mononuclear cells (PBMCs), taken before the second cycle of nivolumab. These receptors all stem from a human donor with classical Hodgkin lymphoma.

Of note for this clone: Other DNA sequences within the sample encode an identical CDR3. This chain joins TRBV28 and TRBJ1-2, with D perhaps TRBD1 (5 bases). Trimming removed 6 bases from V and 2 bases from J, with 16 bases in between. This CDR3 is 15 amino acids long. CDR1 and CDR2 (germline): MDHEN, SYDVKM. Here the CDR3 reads CASRSPQGVNYGYTF. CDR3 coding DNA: TGTGCCAGCAGATCACCGCAGGGTGTCAACTATGGCTACACCTTC.

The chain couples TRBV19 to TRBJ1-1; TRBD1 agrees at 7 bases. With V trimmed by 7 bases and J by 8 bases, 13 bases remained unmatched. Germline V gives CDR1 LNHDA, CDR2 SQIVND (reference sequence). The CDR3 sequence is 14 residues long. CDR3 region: CASKTRTGPGEAFF. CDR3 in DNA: TGTGCCAGTAAAACTAGGACAGGACCCGGGGAAGCTTTCTTT. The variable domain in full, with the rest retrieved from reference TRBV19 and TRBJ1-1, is DGGITQSPKYLFRKEGQNVTLSCEQNLNHDAMYWYRQDPGQGLRLIYYSQIVNDFQKGDIAEGYSVSREKKESFPLTVTSAQKNPTAFYLCASKTRTGPGEAFFGQGTRLTVV.

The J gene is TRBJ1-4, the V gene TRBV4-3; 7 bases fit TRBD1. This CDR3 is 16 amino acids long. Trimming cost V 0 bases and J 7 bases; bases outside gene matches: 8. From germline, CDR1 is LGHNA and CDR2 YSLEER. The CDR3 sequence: CASSQDGQEEAEKLFF. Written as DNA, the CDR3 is TGCGCCAGCAGCCAAGACGGACAGGAGGAGGCTGAAAAACTGTTTTTT.

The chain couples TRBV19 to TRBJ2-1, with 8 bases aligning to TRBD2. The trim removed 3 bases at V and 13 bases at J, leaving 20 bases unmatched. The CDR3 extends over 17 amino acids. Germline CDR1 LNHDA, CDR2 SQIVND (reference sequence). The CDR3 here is CASSIRSPSGPIHFQFF. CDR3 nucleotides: TGTGCCAGTAGTATCCGTTCCCCTAGCGGGCCCATCCACTTCCAGTTCTTC.

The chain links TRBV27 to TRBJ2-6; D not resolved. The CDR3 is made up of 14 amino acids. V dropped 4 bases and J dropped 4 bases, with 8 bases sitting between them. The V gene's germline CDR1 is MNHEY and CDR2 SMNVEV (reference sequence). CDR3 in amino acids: CASSSVAGANVLTF. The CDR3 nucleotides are TGTGCCAGCAGTTCGGTCGCCGGGGCCAACGTCCTGACTTTC. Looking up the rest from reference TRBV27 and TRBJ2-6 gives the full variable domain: EAQVTQNPRYLITVTGKKLTVTCSQNMNHEYMSWYRQDPGLGLRQIYYSMNVEVTDKGDVPEGYKVSRKEKRNFPLILESPSPNQTSLYFCASSSVAGANVLTFGAGSRLTVL.

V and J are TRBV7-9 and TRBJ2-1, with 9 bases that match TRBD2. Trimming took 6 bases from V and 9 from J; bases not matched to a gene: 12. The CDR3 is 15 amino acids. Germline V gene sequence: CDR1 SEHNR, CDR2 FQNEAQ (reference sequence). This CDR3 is CASSSGTSPSGEQFF. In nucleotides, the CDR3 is TGTGCCAGCAGTAGCGGGACTAGCCCGTCGGGTGAGCAGTTCTTC. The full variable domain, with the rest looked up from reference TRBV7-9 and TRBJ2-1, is DTGVSQNPRHKITKRGQNVTFRCDPISEHNRLYWYRQTLGQGPEFLTYFQNEAQLEKSRLLSDRFSAERPKGSFSTLEIQRTEQGDSAMYLCASSSGTSPSGEQFFGPGTRLTVL.

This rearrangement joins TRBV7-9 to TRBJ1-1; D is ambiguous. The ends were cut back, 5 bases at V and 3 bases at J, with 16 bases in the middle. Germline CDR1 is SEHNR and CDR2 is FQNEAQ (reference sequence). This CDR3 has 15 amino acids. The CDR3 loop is CASSPIGSSDTEAFF. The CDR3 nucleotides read TGTGCCAGCAGCCCTATAGGTTCCTCCGACACTGAAGCTTTCTTT.

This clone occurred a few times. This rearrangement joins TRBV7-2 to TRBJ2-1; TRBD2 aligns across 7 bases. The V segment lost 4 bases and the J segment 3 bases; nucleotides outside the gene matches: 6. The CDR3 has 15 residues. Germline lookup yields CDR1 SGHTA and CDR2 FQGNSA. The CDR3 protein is CASSWGGGFYNEQFF. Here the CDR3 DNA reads TGTGCCAGCAGCTGGGGCGGGGGATTCTACAATGAGCAGTTCTTC.

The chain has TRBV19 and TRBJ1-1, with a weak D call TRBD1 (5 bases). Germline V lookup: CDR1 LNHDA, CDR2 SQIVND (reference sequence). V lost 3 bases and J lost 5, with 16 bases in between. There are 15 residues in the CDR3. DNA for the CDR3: TGTGCCAGTAGTATTCCTTGGGTGGGGGGGACTGAAGCTTTCTTT. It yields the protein CASSIPWVGGTEAFF. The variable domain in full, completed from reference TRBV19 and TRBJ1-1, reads DGGITQSPKYLFRKEGQNVTLSCEQNLNHDAMYWYRQDPGQGLRLIYYSQIVNDFQKGDIAEGYSVSREKKESFPLTVTSAQKNPTAFYLCASSIPWVGGTEAFFGQGTRLTVV.

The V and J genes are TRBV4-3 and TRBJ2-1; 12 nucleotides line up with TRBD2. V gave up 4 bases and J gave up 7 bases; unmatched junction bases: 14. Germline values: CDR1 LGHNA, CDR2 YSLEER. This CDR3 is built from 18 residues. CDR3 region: CASSPYFGLAGNMNEQFF. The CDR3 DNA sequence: TGCGCCAGCAGCCCATACTTCGGACTAGCGGGAAATATGAATGAGCAGTTCTTC.

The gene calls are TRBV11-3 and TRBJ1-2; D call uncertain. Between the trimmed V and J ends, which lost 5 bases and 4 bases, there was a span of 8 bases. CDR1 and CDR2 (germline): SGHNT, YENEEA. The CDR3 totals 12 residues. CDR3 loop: CASSPTGYGYTF. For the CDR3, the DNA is TGTGCCAGCAGCCCGACGGGCTATGGCTACACCTTC.

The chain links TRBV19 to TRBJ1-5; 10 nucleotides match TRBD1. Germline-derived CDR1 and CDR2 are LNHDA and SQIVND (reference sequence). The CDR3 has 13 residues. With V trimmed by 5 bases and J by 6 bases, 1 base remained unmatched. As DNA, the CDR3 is TGTGCCAGTAGTTGGACAGGGGGTCAGCCCCAGCATTTT. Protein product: CASSWTGGQPQHF.

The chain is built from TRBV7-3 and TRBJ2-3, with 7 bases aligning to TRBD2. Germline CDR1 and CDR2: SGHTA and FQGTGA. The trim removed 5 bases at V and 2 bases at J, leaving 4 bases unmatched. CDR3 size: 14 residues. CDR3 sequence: CASSPSGITDTQYF. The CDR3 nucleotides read TGTGCCAGCAGCCCCAGCGGGATCACAGATACGCAGTATTTT.